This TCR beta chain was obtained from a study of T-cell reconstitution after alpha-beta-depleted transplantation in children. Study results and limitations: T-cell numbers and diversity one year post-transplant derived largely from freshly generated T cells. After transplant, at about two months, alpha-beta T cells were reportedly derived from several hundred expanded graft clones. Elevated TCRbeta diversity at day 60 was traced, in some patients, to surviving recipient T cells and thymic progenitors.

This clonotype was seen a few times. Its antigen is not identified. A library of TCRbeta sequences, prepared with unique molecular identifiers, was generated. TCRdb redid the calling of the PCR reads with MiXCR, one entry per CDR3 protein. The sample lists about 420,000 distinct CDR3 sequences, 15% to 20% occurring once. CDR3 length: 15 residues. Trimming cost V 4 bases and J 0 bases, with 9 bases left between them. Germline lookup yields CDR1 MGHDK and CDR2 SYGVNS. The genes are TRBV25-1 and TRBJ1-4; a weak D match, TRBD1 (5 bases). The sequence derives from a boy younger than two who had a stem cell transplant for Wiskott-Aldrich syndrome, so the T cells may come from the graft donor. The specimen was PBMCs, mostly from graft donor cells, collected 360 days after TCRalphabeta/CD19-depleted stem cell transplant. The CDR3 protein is CASSGRGATNEKLFF. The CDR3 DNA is TGTGCCAGCAGTGGAAGGGGTGCAACTAATGAAAAACTGTTTTTT.